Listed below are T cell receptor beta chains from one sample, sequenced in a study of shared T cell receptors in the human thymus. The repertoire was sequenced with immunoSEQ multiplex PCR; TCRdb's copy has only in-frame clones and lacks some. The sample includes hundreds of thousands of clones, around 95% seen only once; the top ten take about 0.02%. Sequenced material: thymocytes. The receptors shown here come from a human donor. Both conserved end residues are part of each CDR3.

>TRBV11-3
CASSPLAGDRTGELFF
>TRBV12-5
CASGSLISGTGKETQYF
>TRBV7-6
CASSFRTGKGETQYF
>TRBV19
CASSMGGLSTEAFF
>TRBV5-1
CASSLAPAGVTGELFF
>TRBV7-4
CASSLAGRNEQFF
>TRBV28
CASSPGNWTSGRDTQYF
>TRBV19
CASSSPSDTQYF
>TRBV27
CASSPRGLADAQYF
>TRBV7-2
CASSQDRTSNEKLFF
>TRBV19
CASTGLYGYTF
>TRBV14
CASSQGGTYYNEQFF
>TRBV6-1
CASSEGGGYSNQPQHF
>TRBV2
CASILGRIYGYTF
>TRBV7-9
CASSCLTTNTEAFF
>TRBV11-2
CASSLDGGATSLIGNEQFF
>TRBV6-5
CASRLGQGDTEAFF